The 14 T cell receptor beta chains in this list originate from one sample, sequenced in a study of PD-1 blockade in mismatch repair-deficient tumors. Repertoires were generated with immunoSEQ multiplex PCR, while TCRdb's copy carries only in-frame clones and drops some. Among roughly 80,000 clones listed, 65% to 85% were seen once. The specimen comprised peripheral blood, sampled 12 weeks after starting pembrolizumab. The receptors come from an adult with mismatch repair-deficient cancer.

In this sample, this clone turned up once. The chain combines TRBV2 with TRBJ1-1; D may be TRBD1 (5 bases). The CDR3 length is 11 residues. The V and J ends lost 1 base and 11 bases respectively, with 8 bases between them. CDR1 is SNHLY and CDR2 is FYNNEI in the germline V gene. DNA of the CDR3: TGTGCCAGCAGTGAAGAGGGGATGGCTTTCTTT. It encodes CASSEEGMAFF.

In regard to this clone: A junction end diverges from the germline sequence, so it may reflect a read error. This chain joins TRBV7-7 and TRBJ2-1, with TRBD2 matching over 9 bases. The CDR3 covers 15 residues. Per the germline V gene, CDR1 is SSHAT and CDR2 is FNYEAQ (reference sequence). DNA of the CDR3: TGTGCTAGCAGCCGATCTAGCGGGACATACAATGAGCAGTTCTTC. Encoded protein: CASSRSSGTYNEQFF.

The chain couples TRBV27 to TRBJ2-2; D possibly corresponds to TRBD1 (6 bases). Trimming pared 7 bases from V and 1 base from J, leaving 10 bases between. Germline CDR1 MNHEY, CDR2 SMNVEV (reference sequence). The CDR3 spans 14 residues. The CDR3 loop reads CASKPGQNTGELFF. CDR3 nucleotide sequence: TGTGCCAGCAAACCGGGACAGAACACCGGGGAGCTGTTTTTT.

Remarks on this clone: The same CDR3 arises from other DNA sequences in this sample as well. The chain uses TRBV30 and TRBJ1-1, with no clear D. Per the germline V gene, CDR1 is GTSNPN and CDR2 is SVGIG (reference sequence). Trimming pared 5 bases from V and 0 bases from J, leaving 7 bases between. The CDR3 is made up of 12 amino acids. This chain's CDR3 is CAWSLVNTEAFF. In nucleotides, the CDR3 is TGTGCCTGGTCCTTAGTGAACACTGAAGCTTTCTTT.

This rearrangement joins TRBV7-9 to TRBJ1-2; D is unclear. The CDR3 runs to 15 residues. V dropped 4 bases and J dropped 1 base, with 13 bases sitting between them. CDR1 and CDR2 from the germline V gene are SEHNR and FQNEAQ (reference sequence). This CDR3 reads CASSSSRQFNYGYTF. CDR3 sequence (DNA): TGTGCCAGCAGCTCCTCAAGGCAGTTTAACTATGGCTACACCTTC.

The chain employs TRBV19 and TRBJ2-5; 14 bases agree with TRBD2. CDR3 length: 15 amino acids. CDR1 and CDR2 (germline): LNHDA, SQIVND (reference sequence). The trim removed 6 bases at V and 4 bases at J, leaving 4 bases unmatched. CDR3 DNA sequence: TGTGCCAGTAGCGGGACTAGCGGGAGTCGAGAGACCCAGTACTTC. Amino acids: CASSGTSGSRETQYF.

The CDR3 region has the DNA TGCAGTGCTAAGAAAGAGACCCAGTACTTC. Residues: CSAKKETQYF. The chain carries TRBV20-1 and TRBJ2-5; D is unresolved. Trimming left V 4 bases short and J 3 bases short, with 3 bases between. The CDR3 is 10 residues long. The germline gives CDR1 DFQATT, CDR2 SNEGSKA (reference sequence).

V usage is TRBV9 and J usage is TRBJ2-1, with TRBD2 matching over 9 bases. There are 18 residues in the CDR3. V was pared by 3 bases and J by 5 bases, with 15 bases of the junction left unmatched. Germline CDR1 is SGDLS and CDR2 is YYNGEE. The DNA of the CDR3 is TGTGCCAGCAGCGAGAATACAAGGGGCGGGAGGGAAGACAATGAGCAGTTCTTC. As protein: CASSENTRGGREDNEQFF.

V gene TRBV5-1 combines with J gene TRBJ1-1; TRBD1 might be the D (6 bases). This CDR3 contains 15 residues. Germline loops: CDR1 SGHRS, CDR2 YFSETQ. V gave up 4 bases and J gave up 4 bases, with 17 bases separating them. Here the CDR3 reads CASSPEQGRSTEAFF. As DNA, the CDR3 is TGCGCCAGCAGCCCAGAACAGGGAAGGAGCACTGAAGCTTTCTTT.

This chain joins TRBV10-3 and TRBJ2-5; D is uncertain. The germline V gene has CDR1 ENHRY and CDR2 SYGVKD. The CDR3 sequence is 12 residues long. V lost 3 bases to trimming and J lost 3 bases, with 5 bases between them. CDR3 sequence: CAISDGEETQYF. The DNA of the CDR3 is TGTGCCATCAGTGACGGAGAAGAGACCCAGTACTTC.

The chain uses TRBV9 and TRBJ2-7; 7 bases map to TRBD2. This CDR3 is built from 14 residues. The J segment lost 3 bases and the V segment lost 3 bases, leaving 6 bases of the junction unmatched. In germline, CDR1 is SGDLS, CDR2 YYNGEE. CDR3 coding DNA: TGTGCCAGCAGCGCTAGCGGCCAAGTCTACGAGCAGTACTTC. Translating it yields CASSASGQVYEQYF.

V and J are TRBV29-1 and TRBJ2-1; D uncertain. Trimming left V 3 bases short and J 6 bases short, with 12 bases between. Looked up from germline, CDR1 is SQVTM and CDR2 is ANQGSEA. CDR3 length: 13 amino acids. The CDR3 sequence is CSVEETVSNEQFF. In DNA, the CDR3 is TGCAGCGTTGAGGAGACCGTGTCCAATGAGCAGTTCTTC.

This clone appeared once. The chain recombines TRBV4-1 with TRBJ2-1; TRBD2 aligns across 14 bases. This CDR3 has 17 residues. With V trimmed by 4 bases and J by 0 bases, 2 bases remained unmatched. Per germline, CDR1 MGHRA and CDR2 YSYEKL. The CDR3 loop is CASSLGTSGSSYNEQFF. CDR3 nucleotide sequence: TGCGCCAGCAGCCTAGGGACTAGCGGGAGCTCCTACAATGAGCAGTTCTTC.

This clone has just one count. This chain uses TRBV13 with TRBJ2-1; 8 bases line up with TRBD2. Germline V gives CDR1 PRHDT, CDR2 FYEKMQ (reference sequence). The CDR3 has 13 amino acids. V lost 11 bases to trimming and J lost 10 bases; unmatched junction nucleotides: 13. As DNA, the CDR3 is TGTGCCGTCAGGGGCCATAGCGGGATCGAGCAGTTCTTC. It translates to CAVRGHSGIEQFF.